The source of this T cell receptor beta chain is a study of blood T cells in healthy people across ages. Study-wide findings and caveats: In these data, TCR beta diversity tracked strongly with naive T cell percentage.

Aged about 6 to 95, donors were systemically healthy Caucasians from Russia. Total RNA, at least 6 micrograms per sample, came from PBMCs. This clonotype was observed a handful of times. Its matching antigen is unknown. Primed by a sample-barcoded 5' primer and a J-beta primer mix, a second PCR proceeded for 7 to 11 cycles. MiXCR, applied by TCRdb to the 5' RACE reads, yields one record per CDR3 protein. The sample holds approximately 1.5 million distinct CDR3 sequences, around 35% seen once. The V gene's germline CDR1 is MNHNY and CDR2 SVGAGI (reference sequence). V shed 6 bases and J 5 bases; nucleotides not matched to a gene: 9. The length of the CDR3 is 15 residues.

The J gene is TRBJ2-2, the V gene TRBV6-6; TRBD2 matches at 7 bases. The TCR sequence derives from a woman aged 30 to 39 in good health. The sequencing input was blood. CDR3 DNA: TGTGCCAGCAGGATTGAGGGGAGGGAGACCGGGGAGCTGTTTTTT. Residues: CASRIEGRETGELFF.